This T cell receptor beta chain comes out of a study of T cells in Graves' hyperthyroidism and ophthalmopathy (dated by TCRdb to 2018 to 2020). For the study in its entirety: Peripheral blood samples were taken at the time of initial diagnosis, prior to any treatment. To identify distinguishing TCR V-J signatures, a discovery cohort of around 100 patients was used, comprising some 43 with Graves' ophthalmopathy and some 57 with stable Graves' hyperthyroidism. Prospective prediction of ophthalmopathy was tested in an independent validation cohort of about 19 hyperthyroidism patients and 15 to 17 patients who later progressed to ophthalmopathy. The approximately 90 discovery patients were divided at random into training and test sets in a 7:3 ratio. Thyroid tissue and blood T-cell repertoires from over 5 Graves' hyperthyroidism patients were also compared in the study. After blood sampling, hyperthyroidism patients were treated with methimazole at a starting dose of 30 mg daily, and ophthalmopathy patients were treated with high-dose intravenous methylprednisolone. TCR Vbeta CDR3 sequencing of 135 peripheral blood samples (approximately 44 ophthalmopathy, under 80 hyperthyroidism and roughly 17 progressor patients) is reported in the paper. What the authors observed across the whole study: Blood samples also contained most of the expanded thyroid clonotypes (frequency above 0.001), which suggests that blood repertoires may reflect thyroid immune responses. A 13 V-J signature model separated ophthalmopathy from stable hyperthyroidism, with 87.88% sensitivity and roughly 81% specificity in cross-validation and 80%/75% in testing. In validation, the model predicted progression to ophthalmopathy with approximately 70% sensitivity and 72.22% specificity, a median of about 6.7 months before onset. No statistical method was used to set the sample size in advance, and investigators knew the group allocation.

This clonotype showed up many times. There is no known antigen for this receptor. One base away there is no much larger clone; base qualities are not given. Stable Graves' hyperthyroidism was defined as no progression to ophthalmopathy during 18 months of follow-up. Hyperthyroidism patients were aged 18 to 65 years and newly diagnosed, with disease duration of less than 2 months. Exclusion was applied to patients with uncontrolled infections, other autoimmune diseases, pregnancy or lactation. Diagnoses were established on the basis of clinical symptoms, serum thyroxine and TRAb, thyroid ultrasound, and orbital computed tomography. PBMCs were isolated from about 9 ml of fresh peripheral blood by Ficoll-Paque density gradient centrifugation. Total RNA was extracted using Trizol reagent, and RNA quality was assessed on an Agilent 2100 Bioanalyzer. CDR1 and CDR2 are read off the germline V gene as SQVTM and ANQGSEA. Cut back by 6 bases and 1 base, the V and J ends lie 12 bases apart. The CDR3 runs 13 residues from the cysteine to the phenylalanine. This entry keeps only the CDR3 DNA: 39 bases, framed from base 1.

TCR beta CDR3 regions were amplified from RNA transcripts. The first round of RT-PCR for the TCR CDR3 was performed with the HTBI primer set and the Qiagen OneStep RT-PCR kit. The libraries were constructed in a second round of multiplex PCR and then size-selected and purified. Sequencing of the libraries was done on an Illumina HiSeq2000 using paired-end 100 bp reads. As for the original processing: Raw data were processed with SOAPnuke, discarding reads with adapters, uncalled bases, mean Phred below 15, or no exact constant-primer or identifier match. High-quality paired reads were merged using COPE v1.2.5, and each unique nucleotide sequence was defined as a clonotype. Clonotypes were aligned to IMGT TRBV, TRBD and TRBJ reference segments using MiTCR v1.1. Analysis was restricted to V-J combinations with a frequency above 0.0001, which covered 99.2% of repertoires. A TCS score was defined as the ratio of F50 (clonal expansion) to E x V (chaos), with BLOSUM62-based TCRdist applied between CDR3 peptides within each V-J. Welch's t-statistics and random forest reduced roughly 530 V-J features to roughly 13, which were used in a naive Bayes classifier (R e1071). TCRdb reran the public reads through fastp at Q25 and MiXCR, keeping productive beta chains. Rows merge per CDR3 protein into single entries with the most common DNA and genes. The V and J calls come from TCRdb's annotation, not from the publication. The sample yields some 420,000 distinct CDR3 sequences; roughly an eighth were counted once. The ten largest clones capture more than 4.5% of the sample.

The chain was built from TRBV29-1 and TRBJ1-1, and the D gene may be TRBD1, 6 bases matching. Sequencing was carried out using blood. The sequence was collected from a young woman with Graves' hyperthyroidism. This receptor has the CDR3 CSVETDRNTEAFF. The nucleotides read TGCAGCGTCGAGACGGACAGGAACACTGAAGCTTTCTTT.